This TCR beta chain was identified during a study of cytomegalovirus exposure and HLA in healthy donors. On the study more broadly: The same platform was used for the 90 to 150 validation repertoires as for the approximately 670 first-cohort repertoires, as reported in a later analysis. Whole-study results and caveats: Listed as cytomegalovirus-associated were over 150 TCR beta chains.

The method was immunoSEQ multiplex PCR; TCRdb's version includes in-frame clones alone and lacks a portion of them. The sample yields 200,000 or so clones, 75% to 85% seen once. For this clone: What it binds is not known.

The V gene lost 1 base and the J gene lost 8 bases, with 11 bases spanning the gap. CDR3 length equals 13 residues. Germline assignment: CDR1 MNHNS and CDR2 SASEGT. V and J are TRBV6-1 and TRBJ1-2; possibly TRBD1 for D (6 bases). The sequenced sample was PBMCs. This clonotype originated in a woman aged 25 to 39 in good health and CMV-seropositive. CDR3 residues: CASSEVTGYGYTF. CDR3 nucleotides: TGTGCCAGCAGTGAAGTGACAGGATACGGCTACACCTTC.